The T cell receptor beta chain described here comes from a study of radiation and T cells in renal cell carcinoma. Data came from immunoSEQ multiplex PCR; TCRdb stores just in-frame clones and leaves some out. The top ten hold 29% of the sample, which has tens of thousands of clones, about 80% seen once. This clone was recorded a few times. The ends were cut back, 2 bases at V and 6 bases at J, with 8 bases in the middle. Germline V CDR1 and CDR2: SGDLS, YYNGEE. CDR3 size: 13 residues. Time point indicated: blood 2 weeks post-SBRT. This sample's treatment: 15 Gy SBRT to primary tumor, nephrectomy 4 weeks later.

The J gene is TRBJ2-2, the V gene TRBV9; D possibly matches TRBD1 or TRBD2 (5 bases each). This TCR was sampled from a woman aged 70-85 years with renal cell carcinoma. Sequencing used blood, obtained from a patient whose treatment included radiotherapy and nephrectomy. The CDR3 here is CASSVRGAGELFF. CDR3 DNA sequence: TGTGCCAGCAGCGTCCGGGGCGCCGGGGAGCTGTTTTTT.